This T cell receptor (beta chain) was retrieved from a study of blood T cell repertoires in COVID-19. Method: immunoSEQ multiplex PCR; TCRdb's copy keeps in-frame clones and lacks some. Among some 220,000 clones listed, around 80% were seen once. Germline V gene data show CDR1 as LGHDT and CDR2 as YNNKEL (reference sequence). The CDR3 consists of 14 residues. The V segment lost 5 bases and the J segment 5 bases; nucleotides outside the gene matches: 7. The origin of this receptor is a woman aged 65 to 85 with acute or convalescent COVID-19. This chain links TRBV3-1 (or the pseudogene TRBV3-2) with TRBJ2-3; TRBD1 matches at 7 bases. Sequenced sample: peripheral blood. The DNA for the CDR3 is TGTGCCAGCAGCAACTCTTACAGGGGAGATACGCAGTATTTT. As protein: CASSNSYRGDTQYF.